The 25 T cell receptor beta chains reported below all come from one sample, sequenced in a study of identical twins. TCRdb used MiXCR to reprocess the 5' RACE reads, holding one entry per CDR3 protein. The sample records a few hundred thousand distinct CDR3 sequences, approximately 8.6% being singletons. This sample was shared with a second study, whose subject was yellow fever vaccine responses in identical twins.

Sequences were obtained from CD8+ T cells sorted from blood. Receptor source: a woman aged 18-29 years in good health.

This chain links TRBV19 with TRBJ1-2, with 8 positions matching TRBD1. The CDR3 contains 16 residues. J lost 3 bases, V lost 2 bases, and 8 bases had no gene match. Germline-derived CDR1 and CDR2 are LNHDA and SQIVND (reference sequence). CDR3 nucleotides: TGTGCCAGTAGTATAATTTGGGACAGGTCCGACTATGGCTACACCTTC. It translates to CASSIIWDRSDYGYTF.

This clonotype was found many times. V is TRBV5-5 and J is TRBJ2-3, with D unresolved. V was clipped by 1 base and J by 1 base, with 10 bases between them. CDR1 is SGHKS, CDR2 YYEKEE, per germline (reference sequence). The CDR3 contains 15 residues. The CDR3: CASSLYGRGTDTQYF. CDR3 nucleotides: TGTGCCAGCAGCTTGTATGGAAGGGGCACAGATACGCAGTATTTT.

This clonotype was counted a few times. The J gene is TRBJ2-3, the V gene TRBV24-1; perhaps TRBD2 as D (5 bases). V dropped 0 bases and J dropped 3 bases, with 6 bases sitting between them. This CDR3 spans 14 amino acids. Per germline, CDR1 KGHDR and CDR2 SFDVKD. CDR3 residues: CATSDLSGTDTQYF. The CDR3 DNA is TGTGCCACCAGTGATTTGTCGGGGACAGATACGCAGTATTTT.

The chain recombines TRBV9 with TRBJ2-7, with TRBD1 matching 12 bases. Germline CDR1 SGDLS, CDR2 YYNGEE. J was trimmed by 7 bases and V by 2 bases; bases with no gene match: 7. CDR3 length: 15 amino acids. This CDR3 reads CASSVDGTGGGEQYF. CDR3 in DNA: TGTGCCAGCAGCGTTGATGGGACAGGGGGCGGTGAGCAGTACTTC.

This clonotype was counted ten times or more. The chain combines TRBV27 with TRBJ2-7; unclear D gene. V was shortened by 0 bases and J by 2 bases, with 14 bases between the two germline ends. The germline CDR1 and CDR2 sequences are MNHEY and SMNVEV (reference sequence). The length of the CDR3 is 16 residues. CDR3 in amino acids: CASSLSGSQRTYEQYF. As DNA, the CDR3 is TGTGCCAGCAGTTTATCGGGGTCTCAGCGAACCTACGAGCAGTACTTC.

This clonotype has ten or more counts. This chain joins TRBV6-5 and TRBJ2-5; 14 bases agree with TRBD2. V trimming: 2 bases; J trimming: 4 bases; junction bases outside the gene matches: 3. Germline assignment: CDR1 MNHEY and CDR2 SVGAGI. This CDR3 has 16 residues. CDR3 protein: CASSYPGLAGVETQYF. For the CDR3, the DNA is TGTGCCAGCAGTTACCCGGGACTAGCGGGAGTAGAGACCCAGTACTTC.

This clonotype occurred a few times. V is TRBV4-3 and J is TRBJ2-1; 13 bases are a match to TRBD2. Germline CDR1 LGHNA, CDR2 YSLEER. The J segment lost 7 bases and the V segment lost 5 bases, leaving 8 bases of the junction unmatched. The length of the CDR3 is 16 residues. Here the CDR3 DNA reads TGCGCCAGCAGCGCGAGGACTAGCGGGAGCTGGAATGAGCAGTTCTTC. It is translated as CASSARTSGSWNEQFF.

This clonotype was seen more than once but under ten times. One end of the junction is discordant with germline, which a read error may explain. The genes are TRBV28 and TRBJ2-1; the D gene is possibly TRBD1 (5 bases). The length of the CDR3 is 14 residues. The V gene's germline CDR1 is MDHEN and CDR2 SYDVKM. The CDR3 region is CASSLPGSSNEQFF. In DNA form, the CDR3 reads TGTGCCAGCAGTTTGCCAGGGTCCTCCAATGAGCAGTTCTTC.

The chain uses TRBV27 and TRBJ2-2; D uncertain. Germline V gives CDR1 MNHEY, CDR2 SMNVEV (reference sequence). The CDR3 runs to 12 residues. Trimming left V 5 bases short and J 3 bases short, with 4 bases between. CDR3 nucleotide sequence: TGTGCCAGCAGTGAATACACCGGGGAGCTGTTTTTT. Translated, it gives CASSEYTGELFF.

The rearrangement joins TRBV15 to TRBJ1-1; D ambiguous. The V gene's germline CDR1 is LNHNV and CDR2 YYDKDF (reference sequence). Trimming shortened V by 3 bases and J by 7 bases, and 12 bases separated the two germline ends. The CDR3 has 13 amino acids. As DNA, the CDR3 is TGTGCCACCAGCAGGACGACGAGTGTTGAAGCTTTCTTT. Amino acids: CATSRTTSVEAFF.

V is TRBV27 and J is TRBJ2-3, with 8 bases lining up with TRBD2. This CDR3 has 16 residues. V lost 3 bases and J lost 1; bases outside the gene matches: 6. Germline V CDR1 and CDR2: MNHEY, SMNVEV (reference sequence). The CDR3 here is CASSFFPGGGTDTQYF. CDR3 coding DNA: TGTGCCAGCAGTTTCTTTCCGGGAGGGGGCACAGATACGCAGTATTTT.

J is TRBJ1-2 and V is TRBV27, with D possibly being TRBD1 (5 bases). Trimming left V 7 bases short and J 4 bases short, with 13 bases between. CDR3 length equals 13 residues. The germline V gene encodes CDR1 MNHEY and CDR2 SMNVEV (reference sequence). CDR3 nucleotides: TGTGCCAGCAACCCAGGTGGGGGCTATGGCTACACCTTC. Translating it yields CASNPGGGYGYTF.

This clonotype was found many times. This sequence joins TRBV2 and TRBJ2-5; D uncertain. V lost 7 bases and J lost 2, with 14 bases in between. Germline V gene sequence: CDR1 SNHLY, CDR2 FYNNEI. The CDR3 totals 14 residues. The CDR3 region is CASTDPSEQETQYF. The CDR3 DNA follows: TGTGCCAGCACTGATCCCAGCGAACAAGAGACCCAGTACTTC.

This clonotype appeared many times. The rearrangement uses TRBV10-3 and TRBJ2-5, with 7 bases fitting TRBD1. With V trimmed by 3 bases and J by 5 bases, 6 bases remained unmatched. This CDR3 region has 14 residues. Germline V gene data show CDR1 as ENHRY and CDR2 as SYGVKD. The CDR3 DNA sequence: TGTGCCATCAGTGAAACAGGGGTTGGTGAGACCCAGTACTTC. Translation gives CAISETGVGETQYF.

This clonotype was found many times. V usage is TRBV7-6 and J usage is TRBJ1-1; TRBD1 might be the D (5 bases). The CDR3 loop spans 15 amino acids. Germline CDR1 SGHVS, CDR2 FNYEAQ. V lost 2 bases to trimming and J lost 0 bases, with 10 bases between them. The CDR3 protein is CASSLRQIVNTEAFF. Here the CDR3 DNA reads TGTGCCAGCAGCTTAAGACAGATAGTGAACACTGAAGCTTTCTTT.

This clonotype was picked up one time. This chain connects TRBV7-8 to TRBJ2-5; 11 nucleotides agree with TRBD2. Per germline, CDR1 SGHVS and CDR2 FQNEAQ. The CDR3 consists of 15 residues. Trimming cost V 5 bases and J 2 bases; bases outside gene matches: 4. The CDR3 protein is CASSLRLAGQETQYF. The CDR3 region has the DNA TGTGCCAGCAGCCTACGACTAGCGGGACAAGAGACCCAGTACTTC.

V usage is TRBV5-6 and J usage is TRBJ2-5, with 7 bases lining up with TRBD1. This CDR3 is 15 amino acids long. Germline V lookup: CDR1 SGHDT, CDR2 YYEEEE. V lost 2 bases, J lost 3 bases, and 7 bases stayed unmatched. CDR3 coding DNA: TGTGCCAGCAGCTTAGTTACAGGGGTGGAAGAGACCCAGTACTTC. Its protein is CASSLVTGVEETQYF. The whole variable domain, filled in from reference TRBV5-6 and TRBJ2-5, reads DAGVTQSPTHLIKTRGQQVTLRCSPKSGHDTVSWYQQALGQGPQFIFQYYEEEERQRGNFPDRFSGHQFPNYSSELNVNALLLGDSALYLCASSLVTGVEETQYFGPGTRLLVL.

This clonotype was observed a handful of times. V is TRBV5-6 and J is TRBJ1-6; no firm D call. Germline V lookup: CDR1 SGHDT, CDR2 YYEEEE. The germline V and J ends were trimmed by 4 bases and 5 bases, with 19 bases remaining between them. The CDR3 loop spans 17 amino acids. CDR3 DNA sequence: TGTGCCAGCAGCGTGGATACCGGCCCGGAAGATAATTCACCCCTCCACTTT. It yields the protein CASSVDTGPEDNSPLHF.

This clonotype was observed at least ten times. CDR3 residues: CASSEFPSTDTQYF. The CDR3 DNA follows: TGTGCCAGCAGTGAATTCCCCAGCACAGATACGCAGTATTTT. This chain connects TRBV6-4 to TRBJ2-3; D is uncertain. CDR3 size: 14 residues. CDR1 is MRHNA and CDR2 is SNTAGT in the germline V gene. V was trimmed by 3 bases and J by 0 bases, leaving 7 bases between them.

This chain connects TRBV4-3 to TRBJ1-2; 9 positions match TRBD1. The CDR3 loop spans 17 amino acids. The trim removed 1 base at V and 3 bases at J, leaving 9 bases unmatched. Germline lookup yields CDR1 LGHNA and CDR2 YSLEER. For the CDR3, the DNA is TGCGCCAGCAGCCAAGTAATTTTAACAGGGGGCGACTATGGCTACACCTTC. Protein sequence: CASSQVILTGGDYGYTF.

The V and J genes are TRBV3-1 and TRBJ2-2; 14 nucleotides line up with TRBD2. The CDR3 sequence is 20 residues long. The V segment lost 1 base and the J segment 0 bases; nucleotides outside the gene matches: 7. Germline loops: CDR1 LGHDT, CDR2 YNNKEL (reference sequence). The CDR3 nucleotides read TGTGCCAGCAGCCAAGTAGCCGGGACTAGCGGGGGACCGAACACCGGGGAGCTGTTTTTT. Translation gives CASSQVAGTSGGPNTGELFF.

This chain connects TRBV12-3 or TRBV12-4 to TRBJ2-7; the match to TRBD1 covers 8 bases. Trimming cost V 6 bases and J 5 bases; bases outside gene matches: 6. The CDR3 is made up of 13 amino acids. The CDR3, as DNA: TGTGCCAGCAGCCTCAGGGGGCTCAACGAGCAGTACTTC. This translates into CASSLRGLNEQYF.

This clonotype was counted only a few times. The rearrangement joins TRBV11-2 to TRBJ2-5; 11 bases line up with TRBD2. Germline CDR1 SGHAT, CDR2 FQNNGV. The CDR3 covers 18 residues. The junction had 8 bases not matched to a gene; V was cut back by 1 base and J by 1 base. CDR3 sequence (DNA): TGTGCCAGCAGCTTAGTGGCTAGCGGGAGGCTCGGCCAAGAGACCCAGTACTTC. It translates to CASSLVASGRLGQETQYF.

Ten or more counts support this clonotype. CDR3 region: CSARDLEDRYEQYF. CDR3 bases: TGCAGTGCTAGAGATCTCGAGGATAGGTACGAGCAGTACTTC. This chain joins TRBV20-1 and TRBJ2-7; D not certain. The V gene's germline CDR1 is DFQATT and CDR2 SNEGSKA (reference sequence). The CDR3 sequence is 14 residues long. V lost 0 bases and J lost 4, with 13 bases in between.

Many counts were recorded for this clonotype. This chain links TRBV29-1 with TRBJ2-7, with D possibly TRBD2 on 5 matching bases. With 3 bases removed from V and 6 bases from J, the gap between germline ends came to 12 bases. Germline V gives CDR1 SQVTM, CDR2 ANQGSEA. CDR3 length: 12 residues. The chain's CDR3 is CSVEDSPAEQYF. The CDR3 DNA sequence: TGCAGCGTTGAGGACTCTCCTGCCGAGCAGTACTTC.